What follows are 22 T cell receptor beta chains derived from one specimen sequenced in a study of blood T cells in healthy people across ages. A sample-barcoded 5' primer and a J-beta primer mix were used in a second PCR of roughly 7 to 11 cycles. One entry per CDR3 protein results from TCRdb running MiXCR on the 5' RACE reads. This table holds 550,000 to 800,000 distinct CDR3 sequences, under 25% found once. Sequenced: blood. These receptor sequences come from a man in his sixties or seventies in good health.

J is TRBJ2-6 and V is TRBV9; no reliable D call. Germline V CDR1 and CDR2: SGDLS, YYNGEE. The CDR3 has 15 residues. The germline V and J ends were trimmed by 6 bases and 1 base, with 11 bases remaining between them. The CDR3 sequence: CASTRQQSGANVLTF. The CDR3 nucleotides read TGTGCCAGCACCAGACAACAATCTGGGGCCAACGTCCTGACTTTC.

The chain is built from TRBV6-5 and TRBJ1-4; possibly TRBD1 for D (6 bases). The CDR3 sequence is 14 residues long. V lost 6 bases, J lost 10 bases, and 18 bases lay in between. CDR1 and CDR2 (germline): MNHEY, SVGAGI. The CDR3 loop is CASSKGGPPGKLFF. CDR3 DNA: TGTGCCAGCAGCAAGGGGGGGCCCCCGGGAAAACTGTTTTTT.

This clonotype was seen at least ten times. The gene calls are TRBV20-1 and TRBJ2-5; 8 nucleotides agree with TRBD1. The tail of the sequence fits TRBJ2-7 better, so the J call may be wrong. The CDR3 runs to 12 residues. Germline V gene lookup returns CDR1 DFQATT and CDR2 SNEGSKA (reference sequence). CDR3 residues: CSARTGTYEQYF. CDR3 DNA: TGCAGTGCCCGGACAGGGACCTACGAGCAGTACTTC.

This clonotype was picked up a small number of times. This chain connects TRBV10-3 to TRBJ2-1, with D tentatively TRBD1 or TRBD2 (5 bases each). V gave up 3 bases and J gave up 3 bases, with 9 bases separating them. The CDR3 is made up of 14 amino acids. CDR1 is ENHRY and CDR2 is SYGVKD in the germline V gene. The CDR3 DNA sequence: TGTGCCATCAGTGAAGAGGGGAACTACAATGAGCAGTTCTTC. Translation gives CAISEEGNYNEQFF.

This chain uses TRBV3-1 with TRBJ2-1; no definite D call. The CDR3 has 15 amino acids. The germline V gene encodes CDR1 LGHDT and CDR2 YNNKEL (reference sequence). Trimming stripped 0 bases from V and 2 bases from J, with 8 bases between. The CDR3 loop reads CASSQDGVAYNEQFF. In DNA, the CDR3 is TGTGCCAGCAGCCAAGACGGTGTCGCCTACAATGAGCAGTTCTTC.

For this clonotype: Mismatch with germline at one junction end may stem from a read error. This chain connects TRBV24-1 to TRBJ2-5; 7 nucleotides align to TRBD2. Germline V gene lookup returns CDR1 KGHDR and CDR2 SFDVKD. The CDR3 totals 11 residues. The CDR3 bases are TGTGCCACCAGTGATTGGACTAGTTTCTTCTTC. Translating it yields CATSDWTSFFF.

The chain couples TRBV12-3 or TRBV12-4 to TRBJ2-1; TRBD2 matches 9 bases. The CDR3 is made up of 15 amino acids. V lost 3 bases to trimming and J lost 16 bases; unmatched junction nucleotides: 16. CDR3 region: CASSFAGGDYNERFF. CDR3 DNA sequence: TGTGCCAGCAGTTTTGCGGGAGGGGATTACAATGAGCGTTTCTTC.

The rearrangement links TRBV6-5 to TRBJ2-7, with 10 bases lining up with TRBD2. This CDR3 spans 15 amino acids. After removal of 8 bases from V and 0 bases from J, the junction contained 7 bases not matched to a gene. The germline CDR1 and CDR2 sequences are MNHEY and SVGAGI. The CDR3 sequence is CASVWTSGSSYEQYF. In DNA, the CDR3 is TGTGCCAGCGTTTGGACTAGCGGAAGCTCCTACGAGCAGTACTTC.

The chain is built from TRBV3-1 and TRBJ2-5; 8 positions match TRBD2. The J call is uncertain, as TRBJ2-7 better fits the DNA end. The V gene's germline CDR1 is LGHDT and CDR2 YNNKEL (reference sequence). This CDR3 contains 14 residues. DNA for the CDR3: TGTGCCAGCTGCCTGAGCGGGAGAGGTTACGAGCAGTACTTC. It specifies CASCLSGRGYEQYF.

This clonotype was counted a few times. V gene TRBV9 combines with J gene TRBJ2-4; D is possibly TRBD1 (5 bases). Trimming took off 3 bases at V and 9 bases at J, with 19 bases between the two ends. The CDR3 is made up of 15 amino acids. Germline CDR1 is SGDLS and CDR2 is YYNGEE. CDR3 bases: TGTGCCAGCAGCGCCCAGGGTAATCGGTTTAGCATTCAGTACTTC. Encoded protein: CASSAQGNRFSIQYF.

With regard to this clonotype: This could be a read error, since a much larger clone is one nucleotide away. The V and J genes are TRBV4-3 and TRBJ2-3, with D perhaps TRBD1 (6 bases). The J call may be wrong; the DNA end is better matched by TRBJ1-5. This CDR3 region has 18 residues. CDR1 is LGHNA and CDR2 is YSLEER in the germline V gene. CDR3 residues: CASSQDLWAGENTDTQHF. The DNA for the CDR3 is TGCGCCAGCAGCCAAGATCTTTGGGCAGGGGAAAACACAGATACGCAGCATTTT.

In this sample, this clonotype turned up a few times. The genes are TRBV2 and TRBJ2-1; TRBD2 might be the D (6 bases). The germline CDR1 and CDR2 sequences are SNHLY and FYNNEI. The CDR3 is 14 amino acids. V lost 9 bases and J lost 7, with 19 bases in between. The CDR3 coding sequence is TGTGCCAGGAGGAGGGTTCCAGCCGTGAATGAGCAGTTCTTC. It specifies CARRRVPAVNEQFF. Full variable domain (missing parts from reference TRBV2 and TRBJ2-1): EPEVTQTPSHQVTQMGQEVILRCVPISNHLYFYWYRQILGQKVEFLVSFYNNEISEKSEIFDDQFSVERPDGSNFTLKIRSTKLEDSAMYFCARRRVPAVNEQFFGPGTRLTVL.

This clonotype was counted ten times or more. This chain links TRBV12-3 or TRBV12-4 with TRBJ2-2; D is possibly TRBD1 (5 bases). The CDR3 loop spans 13 amino acids. Between the trimmed V and J ends, which lost 3 bases and 8 bases, there was a span of 10 bases. The chain's CDR3 is CASSFISGGELFF. CDR3 in DNA: TGTGCCAGCAGTTTTATCTCAGGGGGGGAGCTGTTTTTT.

The chain joins TRBV9 to TRBJ2-3, with TRBD1 matching over 7 bases. The length of the CDR3 is 17 residues. The germline V gene has CDR1 SGDLS and CDR2 YYNGEE. Losses at the gene ends were 0 bases for V and 2 bases for J; bases not matched to a gene: 9. The CDR3 nucleotides read TGTGCCAGCAGCGTAGGAGTCGGGACAGAGACCACAGATACGCAGTATTTT. It specifies CASSVGVGTETTDTQYF.

This clonotype was detected a few times. The V gene is TRBV18, the J gene TRBJ2-7; a possible D gene is TRBD1 (6 bases). The CDR3 covers 16 residues. The V and J ends lost 3 bases and 4 bases respectively, with 19 bases between them. Germline lookup yields CDR1 KGHSH and CDR2 LQKENI. The CDR3 nucleotides read TGTGCCAGCTCACCGCAGACAGGAGACAATCAATACGAGCAGTACTTC. Protein: CASSPQTGDNQYEQYF. Supplemented by reference TRBV18 and TRBJ2-7, the full variable domain reads NAGVMQNPRHLVRRRGQEARLRCSPMKGHSHVYWYRQLPEEGLKFMVYLQKENIIDESGMPKERFSAEFPKEGPSILRIQQVVRGDSAAYFCASSPQTGDNQYEQYFGPGTRLTVT.

Written as DNA, the CDR3 is TGTGCCAGCAGCTTGGTTAGCAGGGGAGGCTACGAGCAGTACTTC. This sequence encodes CASSLVSRGGYEQYF. The chain couples TRBV5-6 to TRBJ2-7; either TRBD1 or TRBD2 may supply D (6 bases each). The CDR3 consists of 15 residues. V lost 0 bases, J lost 3 bases, and 13 bases lay in between. The V gene's germline CDR1 is SGHDT and CDR2 YYEEEE.

A few counts support this clonotype. The chain has TRBV24-1 and TRBJ2-1, with D unresolved. V gave up 5 bases and J gave up 1 base, with 14 bases separating them. Germline CDR1 and CDR2: KGHDR and SFDVKD. This CDR3 is built from 16 residues. Here the CDR3 reads CATSAPAASSYNEQFF. The CDR3, as DNA: TGTGCCACCAGTGCCCCCGCGGCATCATCCTACAATGAGCAGTTCTTC.

This clonotype was seen more than once but under ten times. The chain recombines TRBV15 with TRBJ2-5; TRBD2 matches 9 bases. The J call may not be correct, given that the DNA end is closer to TRBJ2-1. This CDR3 is built from 15 residues. In germline, CDR1 is LNHNV, CDR2 YYDKDF (reference sequence). The CDR3 is CATSRDIAGAGEQFF. The CDR3 DNA reads as TGTGCCACCAGCAGAGATATAGCGGGAGCGGGTGAGCAGTTCTTC.

In its sample, this clonotype was seen a few times. V gene TRBV12-5 combines with J gene TRBJ2-5; 8 positions agree with TRBD2. The J call may not be correct, given that the DNA end is closer to TRBJ2-1. Germline loops: CDR1 LGHNT, CDR2 FRNRAP. This CDR3 is 17 amino acids long. The CDR3 DNA reads TGTGCTAGTGGTTTGGTACTCCAGCGGGAGTCGTACAATGAGCAGTTCTTC. It translates to CASGLVLQRESYNEQFF.

This clonotype was counted a few times. The chain is built from TRBV6-1 and TRBJ1-1; the D is unclear. V was cut by 2 bases and J by 4 bases, with 11 bases left in between. This CDR3 contains 14 residues. Germline loops: CDR1 MNHNS, CDR2 SASEGT. CDR3 DNA: TGTGCCAGCAGTGAATCCTCCGCGAGCACTGAAGCTTTCTTT. Its protein product is CASSESSASTEAFF.

V gene TRBV7-2 combines with J gene TRBJ2-7; D not resolved. The CDR3 spans 11 residues. The V gene's germline CDR1 is SGHTA and CDR2 FQGNSA. The V and J ends lost 3 bases and 6 bases respectively, with 6 bases between them. Here the CDR3 reads CASSFRAEQYF. DNA for the CDR3: TGTGCCAGCAGCTTTCGGGCCGAGCAGTACTTC.

The genes are TRBV6-5 and TRBJ2-5, with 14 bases lining up with TRBD2. V shed 5 bases, J shed 0 bases, and the junction held 5 bases outside the gene matches. Germline V gene lookup returns CDR1 MNHEY and CDR2 SVGAGI. The CDR3 has 17 amino acids. The CDR3 DNA reads as TGTGCCAGCAGTCTACTGGGACTAGCGGGAGACCAAGAGACCCAGTACTTC. It encodes CASSLLGLAGDQETQYF.